The 27 T cell receptor beta chains in this list originate from one sample, sequenced in a study of blood T cell repertoires in COVID-19. Clones were read by immunoSEQ multiplex PCR, and TCRdb kept only the in-frame ones, dropping some. This table has 150,000 or so clones, over 75% appearing once. Sequenced sample: PBMCs or T cells enriched from blood (not recorded which). The receptors come from a man aged 45-65 years who had recovered from COVID-19.

The genes are TRBV6-4 and TRBJ2-1; TRBD1 matches 7 bases. From germline, CDR1 is MRHNA and CDR2 SNTAGT. The CDR3 runs to 15 residues. V was clipped by 7 bases and J by 8 bases; unmatched bases: 14. The DNA of the CDR3 is TGTGCCAGCAAGCAGACAGGGTCCCCTACAGATGAGCAGTTCTTC. This sequence encodes CASKQTGSPTDEQFF.

The chain uses TRBV4-1 and TRBJ1-2, with D perhaps matching TRBD1 (5 bases). V lost 4 bases, J lost 6 bases, and 21 bases lay in between. The length of the CDR3 is 16 residues. The germline V gene encodes CDR1 MGHRA and CDR2 YSYEKL. CDR3 coding DNA: TGCGCCAGCAGCCTCCCAGGACACCTTCTCGTCCATGGCTACACCTTC. This encodes CASSLPGHLLVHGYTF.

The chain joins TRBV12-3 or TRBV12-4 to TRBJ1-2; D is unresolved. Trimming removed 2 bases from V and 5 bases from J, with 9 bases in between. The CDR3 runs to 13 residues. CDR3 sequence: CASSLILEYGYTF. The CDR3, as DNA: TGTGCCAGCAGTTTAATTCTGGAGTATGGCTACACCTTC.

The chain employs TRBV29-1 and TRBJ2-3; TRBD1 matches at 8 bases. Unmatched junction bases numbered 12, after V lost 7 bases and J lost 6 bases. Germline CDR1 reads SQVTM; CDR2 reads ANQGSEA. The CDR3 loop spans 14 amino acids. CDR3 region: CSAPGDRGWDTQYF. CDR3 sequence (DNA): TGCAGCGCGCCGGGCGACAGGGGATGGGATACGCAGTATTTT.

J is TRBJ2-2 and V is TRBV7-2; D may be TRBD2 (5 bases). V was clipped by 4 bases and J by 0 bases, with 12 bases between them. Germline V CDR1 and CDR2: SGHTA, FQGNSA. The CDR3 has 16 residues. In nucleotides, the CDR3 is TGTGCCAGCAGCTCCCGGGGAGCGTCGAACACCGGGGAGCTGTTTTTT. Translating it yields CASSSRGASNTGELFF.

The chain links TRBV12-3 or TRBV12-4 to TRBJ1-2, with D maybe TRBD1 (6 bases). The CDR3 length is 13 residues. Trimming removed 6 bases from V and 4 bases from J, with 12 bases in between. CDR3 sequence: CASSATGTYGYTF. The CDR3 DNA is TGTGCCAGCAGCGCTACAGGGACCTATGGCTACACCTTC.

This clone was seen more than once but under ten times. V is TRBV27 and J is TRBJ2-7; 9 nucleotides line up with TRBD1. V shed 9 bases, J shed 2 bases, and the junction held 8 bases outside the gene matches. The CDR3 length is 14 residues. The germline V gene encodes CDR1 MNHEY and CDR2 SMNVEV (reference sequence). CDR3: CASKIQGAAYEQYF. The CDR3 region has the DNA TGTGCCAGTAAAATACAGGGGGCAGCCTACGAGCAGTACTTC.

The V and J genes are TRBV24-1 and TRBJ1-2, with 9 bases that match TRBD1. The V segment lost 9 bases and the J segment 3 bases; nucleotides outside the gene matches: 7. The germline gives CDR1 KGHDR, CDR2 SFDVKD. CDR3 length: 14 amino acids. This CDR3 is CATQRTGDDYGYTF. The CDR3 DNA reads TGTGCCACCCAAAGGACAGGGGACGACTATGGCTACACCTTC.

The gene calls are TRBV12-3 or TRBV12-4 and TRBJ2-2; D unresolved. The CDR3 runs to 13 residues. Trimming took 4 bases from V and 5 from J, leaving 8 bases between them. CDR3 DNA sequence: TGTGCCAGCAGTTCTAGGAAAACCGGGGAGCTGTTTTTT. Protein product: CASSSRKTGELFF.

The rearrangement uses TRBV11-2 and TRBJ1-1; TRBD1 aligns across 10 bases. The CDR3 sequence is 15 residues long. In germline, CDR1 is SGHAT, CDR2 FQNNGV. With 2 bases clipped from V and 9 bases from J, the junction kept 9 bases outside the gene matches. Written as DNA, the CDR3 is TGTGCCAGCAGCTTAAACGGGGGACAGGGGATTAAAGCTTTCTTT. Its translation is CASSLNGGQGIKAFF.

The CDR3 DNA is TGTGCCAGCTCACCACTACAGGGGGCAGGTGGAAACACCATATATTTT. Amino acid sequence: CASSPLQGAGGNTIYF. V gene TRBV18 combines with J gene TRBJ1-3; 9 nucleotides line up with TRBD1. Germline V gives CDR1 KGHSH, CDR2 LQKENI. V gave up 1 base and J gave up 3 bases; unmatched junction bases: 4. This CDR3 has 16 amino acids.

The J gene is TRBJ1-2, the V gene TRBV10-3; D possibly corresponds to TRBD1 (6 bases). Trimming removed 2 bases at V and 4 bases at J, with 11 bases between. This CDR3 comprises 14 residues. Germline V gene data show CDR1 as ENHRY and CDR2 as SYGVKD. The CDR3 sequence is CAISEVRGTYGYTF. In nucleotides, the CDR3 is TGTGCCATCAGTGAGGTCAGGGGAACCTATGGCTACACCTTC.

J is TRBJ1-4 and V is TRBV19; 9 bases match TRBD1. Unmatched junction bases numbered 9, after V lost 5 bases and J lost 8 bases. Looked up from germline, CDR1 is LNHDA and CDR2 is SQIVND (reference sequence). This CDR3 region has 15 residues. The chain's CDR3 is CASSLPGQGNEKLFF. As DNA, the CDR3 is TGTGCCAGTAGTCTCCCGGGACAGGGAAACGAAAAACTGTTTTTT.

The table lists this clone with a count of one. V gene TRBV19 combines with J gene TRBJ2-3, with a tentative D call TRBD2 (6 bases). Between the trimmed V and J ends, which lost 3 bases and 0 bases, there was a span of 19 bases. Germline CDR1 reads LNHDA; CDR2 reads SQIVND (reference sequence). The CDR3 runs 18 residues. CDR3 residues: CASSIGPLAGTSTDTQYF. The DNA for the CDR3 is TGTGCCAGTAGTATCGGGCCCTTGGCCGGGACTAGCACAGATACGCAGTATTTT.

The rearrangement uses TRBV11-3 and TRBJ1-1; TRBD1 matches 7 bases. After removal of 5 bases from V and 8 bases from J, the junction contained 8 bases not matched to a gene. Germline V CDR1 and CDR2: SGHNT, YENEEA. This CDR3 comprises 13 residues. DNA for the CDR3: TGTGCCAGCAGCACCACACAGGGGACCGAAGCTTTCTTT. Residues: CASSTTQGTEAFF.

The chain joins TRBV28 to TRBJ2-1; TRBD1 is a possible D gene (5 bases). The CDR3 consists of 13 residues. Trimming removed 7 bases at V and 4 bases at J, with 11 bases between. Germline values: CDR1 MDHEN, CDR2 SYDVKM. CDR3 nucleotides: TGTGCCAGCACTGGGGCTCTTTACAATGAGCAGTTCTTC. Translated, it gives CASTGALYNEQFF.

The chain uses TRBV10-3 and TRBJ1-4; tentatively, D is TRBD1 (5 bases). Trimming shortened V by 0 bases and J by 0 bases, and 14 bases separated the two germline ends. This CDR3 has 18 residues. Germline CDR1 is ENHRY and CDR2 is SYGVKD. CDR3 in DNA: TGTGCCATCAGTGAGTCGTTTCTTGGGGGGGCAACTAATGAAAAACTGTTTTTT. This translates into CAISESFLGGATNEKLFF.

This clone was seen just once. The J gene is TRBJ1-2, the V gene TRBV12-3 or TRBV12-4, with a tentative D call TRBD1 (5 bases). This CDR3 is 13 amino acids long. V was trimmed by 7 bases and J by 7 bases, leaving 16 bases between them. This chain's CDR3 is CASTPLRQGGYTF. CDR3 in DNA: TGTGCCAGCACCCCCCTACGGCAGGGTGGCTACACCTTC.

This chain links TRBV18 with TRBJ1-5; D remains ambiguous. CDR1 KGHSH and CDR2 LQKENI come from the germline V gene. CDR3 length: 14 amino acids. V gave up 2 bases and J gave up 2 bases, with 7 bases separating them. This CDR3 reads CASSPAGGNQPQHF. For the CDR3, the DNA is TGTGCCAGCTCACCAGCGGGCGGCAATCAGCCCCAGCATTTT.

The rearrangement uses TRBV5-1 and TRBJ2-3; 7 bases are shared with TRBD2. In germline, CDR1 is SGHRS, CDR2 YFSETQ. This CDR3 is built from 15 residues. After removal of 1 base from V and 0 bases from J, the junction contained 2 bases not matched to a gene. The DNA for the CDR3 is TGCGCCAGCAGCTTGAGCGGGGCAAGCACAGATACGCAGTATTTT. It translates to CASSLSGASTDTQYF.

The chain carries TRBV6-5 and TRBJ2-1, with 8 bases that match TRBD2. The trim removed 2 bases at V and 6 bases at J, leaving 9 bases unmatched. Looked up from germline, CDR1 is MNHEY and CDR2 is SVGAGI. The length of the CDR3 is 16 residues. CDR3 DNA: TGTGCCAGCAGTTACCAAGGCCTAGCGGGCCTCAATGAGCAGTTCTTC. It yields the protein CASSYQGLAGLNEQFF.

In DNA form, the CDR3 reads TGTGCCAGCAGCCATTTGGGGACAGGGGAGACCCAGTACTTC. Encoded protein: CASSHLGTGETQYF. The chain links TRBV14 to TRBJ2-5; 9 bases match TRBD1. Germline values: CDR1 SGHDN, CDR2 FVKESK. V was clipped by 3 bases and J by 5 bases; unmatched bases: 4. The CDR3 runs to 14 residues.

This chain joins TRBV12-3 or TRBV12-4 and TRBJ1-1; D is ambiguous. The length of the CDR3 is 13 residues. V shed 8 bases and J shed 4 bases, with 14 bases lying between them. Here the CDR3 reads CASRPIPGTEAFF. The CDR3 bases are TGTGCCAGCCGACCTATACCGGGCACTGAAGCTTTCTTT.

The chain recombines TRBV5-1 with TRBJ1-6; 9 bases match TRBD1. With V trimmed by 0 bases and J by 5 bases, 0 bases remained unmatched. Germline V gives CDR1 SGHRS, CDR2 YFSETQ. The CDR3 contains 15 residues. CDR3 bases: TGCGCCAGCAGCTTGGACAGGGGGCATAATTCACCCCTCCACTTT. Protein sequence: CASSLDRGHNSPLHF.

This clone was detected once. CDR3 region: CASKEGGNTIYF. DNA of the CDR3: TGCGCCAGCAAGGAGGGCGGAAACACCATATATTTT. The chain combines TRBV5-1 with TRBJ1-3, with D uncertain. V lost 6 bases, J lost 4 bases, and 8 bases lay in between. Germline V lookup: CDR1 SGHRS, CDR2 YFSETQ. The CDR3 has 12 amino acids.

The gene calls are TRBV6-2 or TRBV6-3 and TRBJ1-5; TRBD1 might be the D (5 bases). V lost 5 bases and J 2 bases, leaving 10 bases between the germline ends. CDR1 and CDR2 from the germline V gene are MNHEY and SVGEGT. The CDR3 consists of 14 residues. Here the CDR3 DNA reads TGTGCCAGCAGTACCCAGGGCGGCAATCAGCCCCAGCATTTT. It is translated as CASSTQGGNQPQHF.

This clone turned up a few times. The same CDR3 can be traced to other DNA sequences in this sample. The chain recombines TRBV2 with TRBJ1-5; TRBD1 might be the D (5 bases). CDR1 and CDR2 from the germline V gene are SNHLY and FYNNEI. The CDR3 runs 13 residues. V gave up 6 bases and J gave up 7 bases, with 13 bases separating them. For the CDR3, the DNA is TGTGCCAGCAGCGCAGGGTTGTGGCAGCCCCAGCATTTT. Its translation is CASSAGLWQPQHF.